This T cell receptor beta chain was sequenced during a study of graft-versus-host responses after intestinal transplantation. Method: immunoSEQ multiplex PCR; TCRdb's copy keeps in-frame clones and lacks some. The data hold over 100,000 clones, with roughly 93% observed a single time. V was pared by 5 bases and J by 6 bases, with 15 bases of the junction left unmatched. The germline V gene has CDR1 SGHRS and CDR2 YFSETQ. CDR3 size: 16 residues. Note on this clone: The antigen is undetermined.

The clonotype comes from a human donor who received an intestinal transplant. This specimen was unstimulated CD4+ T cells sorted from spleen or lymph node cells, taken before intestinal transplant. The genes are TRBV5-1 and TRBJ1-2, with 8 bases matching TRBD1. CDR3 bases: TGCGCCAGCAGGCGGACTGAGGACAGGGTTGGCCATGGCTACACCTTC. Protein product: CASRRTEDRVGHGYTF.